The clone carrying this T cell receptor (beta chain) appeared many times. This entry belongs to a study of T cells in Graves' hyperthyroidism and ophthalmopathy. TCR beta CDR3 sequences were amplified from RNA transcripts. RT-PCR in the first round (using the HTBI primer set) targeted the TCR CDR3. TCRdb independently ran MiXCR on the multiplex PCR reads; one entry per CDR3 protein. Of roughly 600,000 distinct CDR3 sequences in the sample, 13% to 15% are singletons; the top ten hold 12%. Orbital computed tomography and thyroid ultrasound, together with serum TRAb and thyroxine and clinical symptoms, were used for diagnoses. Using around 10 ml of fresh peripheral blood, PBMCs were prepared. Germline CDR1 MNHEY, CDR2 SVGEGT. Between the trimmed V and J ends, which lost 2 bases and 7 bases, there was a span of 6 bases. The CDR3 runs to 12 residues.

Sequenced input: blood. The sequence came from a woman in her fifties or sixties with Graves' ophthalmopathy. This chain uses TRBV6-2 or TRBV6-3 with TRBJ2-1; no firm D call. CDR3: CASSYVRNEQFF. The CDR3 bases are TGTGCCAGCAGTTACGTGAGGAATGAGCAGTTCTTC.